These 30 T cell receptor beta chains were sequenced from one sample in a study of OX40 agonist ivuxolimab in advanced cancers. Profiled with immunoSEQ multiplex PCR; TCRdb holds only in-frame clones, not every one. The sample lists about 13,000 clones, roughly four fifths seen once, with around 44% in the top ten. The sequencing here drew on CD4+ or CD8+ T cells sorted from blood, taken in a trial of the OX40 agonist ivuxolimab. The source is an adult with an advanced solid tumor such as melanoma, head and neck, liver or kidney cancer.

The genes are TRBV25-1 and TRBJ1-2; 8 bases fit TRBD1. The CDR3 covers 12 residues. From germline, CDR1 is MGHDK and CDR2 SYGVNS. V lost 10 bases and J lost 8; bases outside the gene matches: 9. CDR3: CATVGQGNGYTF. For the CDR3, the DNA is TGTGCCACCGTCGGACAGGGTAACGGCTACACCTTC.

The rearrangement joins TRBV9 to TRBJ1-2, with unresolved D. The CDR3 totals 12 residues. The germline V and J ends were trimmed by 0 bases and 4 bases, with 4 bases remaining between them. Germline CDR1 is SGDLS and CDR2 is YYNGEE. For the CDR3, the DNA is TGTGCCAGCAGCGTAGGGGTCTATGGCTACACCTTC. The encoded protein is CASSVGVYGYTF.

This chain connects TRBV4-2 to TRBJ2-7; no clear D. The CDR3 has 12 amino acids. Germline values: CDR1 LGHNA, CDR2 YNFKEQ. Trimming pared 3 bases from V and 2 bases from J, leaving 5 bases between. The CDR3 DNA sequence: TGTGCCAGCAGCCAGGGTACCTACGAGCAGTACTTC. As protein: CASSQGTYEQYF.

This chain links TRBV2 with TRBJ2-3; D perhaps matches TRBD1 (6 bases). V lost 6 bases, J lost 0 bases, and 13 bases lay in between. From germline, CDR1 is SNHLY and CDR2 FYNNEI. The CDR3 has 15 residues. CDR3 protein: CASRATGYSTDTQYF. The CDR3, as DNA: TGTGCCAGCAGGGCGACAGGTTATAGCACAGATACGCAGTATTTT.

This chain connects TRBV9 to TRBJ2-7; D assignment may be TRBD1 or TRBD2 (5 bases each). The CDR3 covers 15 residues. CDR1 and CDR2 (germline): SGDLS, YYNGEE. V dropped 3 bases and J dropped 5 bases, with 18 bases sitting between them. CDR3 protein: CASSDGWGNSNEQYF. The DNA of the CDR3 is TGTGCCAGCAGCGACGGATGGGGGAATTCAAACGAGCAGTACTTC.

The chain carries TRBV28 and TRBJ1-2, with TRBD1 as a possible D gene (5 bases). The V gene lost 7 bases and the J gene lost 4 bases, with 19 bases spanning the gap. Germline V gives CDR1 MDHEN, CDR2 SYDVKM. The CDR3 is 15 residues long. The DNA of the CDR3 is TGTGCCAGCACCACCGGGGCGGGGTGGGTCTATGGCTACACCTTC. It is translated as CASTTGAGWVYGYTF.

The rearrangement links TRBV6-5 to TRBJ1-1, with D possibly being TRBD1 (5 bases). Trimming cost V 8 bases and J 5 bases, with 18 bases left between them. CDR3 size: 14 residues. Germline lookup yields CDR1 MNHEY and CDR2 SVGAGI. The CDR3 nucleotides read TGTGCCAGCCGGACGGGGACCCTGGGGACTGAAGCTTTCTTT. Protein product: CASRTGTLGTEAFF.

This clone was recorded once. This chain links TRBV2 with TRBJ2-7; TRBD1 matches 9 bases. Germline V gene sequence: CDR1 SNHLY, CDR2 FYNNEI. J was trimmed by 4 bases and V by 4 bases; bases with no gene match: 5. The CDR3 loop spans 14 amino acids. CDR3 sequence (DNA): TGTGCCAGCAGTGTGGGGACAGGGTTTTACGAGCAGTACTTC. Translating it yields CASSVGTGFYEQYF.

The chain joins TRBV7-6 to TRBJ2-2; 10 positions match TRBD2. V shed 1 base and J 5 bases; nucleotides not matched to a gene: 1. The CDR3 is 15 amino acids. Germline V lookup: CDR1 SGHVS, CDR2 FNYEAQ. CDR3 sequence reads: CASSLVSGGTGELFF. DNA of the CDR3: TGTGCCAGCAGCTTAGTTAGCGGGGGGACCGGGGAGCTGTTTTTT. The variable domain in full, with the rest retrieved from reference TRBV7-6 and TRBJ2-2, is GAGVSQSPRYKVTKRGQDVALRCDPISGHVSLYWYRQALGQGPEFLTYFNYEAQQDKSGLPNDRFSAERPEGSISTLTIQRTEQRDSAMYRCASSLVSGGTGELFFGEGSRLTVL.

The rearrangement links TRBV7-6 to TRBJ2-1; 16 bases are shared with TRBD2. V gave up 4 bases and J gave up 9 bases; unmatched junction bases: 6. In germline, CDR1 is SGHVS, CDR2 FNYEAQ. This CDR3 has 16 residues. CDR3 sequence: CASSSGTSGRATEQFF. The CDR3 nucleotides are TGTGCCAGCAGCTCCGGGACTAGCGGGAGGGCCACTGAGCAGTTCTTC. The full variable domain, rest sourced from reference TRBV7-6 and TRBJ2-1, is GAGVSQSPRYKVTKRGQDVALRCDPISGHVSLYWYRQALGQGPEFLTYFNYEAQQDKSGLPNDRFSAERPEGSISTLTIQRTEQRDSAMYRCASSSGTSGRATEQFFGPGTRLTVL.

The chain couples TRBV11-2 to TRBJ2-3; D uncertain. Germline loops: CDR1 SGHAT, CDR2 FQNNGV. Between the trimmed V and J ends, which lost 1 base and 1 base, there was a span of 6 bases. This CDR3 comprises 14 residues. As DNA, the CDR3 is TGTGCCAGCAGCTTAGGCTTTGGCACAGATACGCAGTATTTT. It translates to CASSLGFGTDTQYF. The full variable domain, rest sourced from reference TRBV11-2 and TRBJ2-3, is EAGVAQSPRYKIIEKRQSVAFWCNPISGHATLYWYQQILGQGPKLLIQFQNNGVVDDSQLPKDRFSAERLKGVDSTLKIQPAKLEDSAVYLCASSLGFGTDTQYFGPGTRLTVL.

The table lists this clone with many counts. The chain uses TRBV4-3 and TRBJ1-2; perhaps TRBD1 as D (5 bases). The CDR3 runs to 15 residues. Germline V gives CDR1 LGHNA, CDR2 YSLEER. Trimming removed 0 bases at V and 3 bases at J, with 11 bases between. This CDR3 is CASSQDSGADYGYTF. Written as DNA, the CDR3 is TGCGCCAGCAGCCAAGATAGTGGGGCGGACTATGGCTACACCTTC.

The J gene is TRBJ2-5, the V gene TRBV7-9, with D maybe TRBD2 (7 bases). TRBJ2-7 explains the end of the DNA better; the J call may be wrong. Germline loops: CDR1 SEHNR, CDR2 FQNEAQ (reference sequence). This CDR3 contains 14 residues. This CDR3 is CASSFEGGAYEQYF. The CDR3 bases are TGTGCCAGCAGCTTTGAGGGGGGGGCCTACGAGCAGTACTTC.

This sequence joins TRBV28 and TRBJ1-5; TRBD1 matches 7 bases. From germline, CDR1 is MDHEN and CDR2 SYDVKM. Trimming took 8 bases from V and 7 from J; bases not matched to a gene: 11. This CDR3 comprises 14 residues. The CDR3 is CASEGGTATQPQHF. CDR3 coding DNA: TGTGCCAGCGAGGGTGGGACAGCAACCCAGCCCCAGCATTTT.

CDR3 amino acids: CASSLGPTGPYNEQFF. The CDR3 region has the DNA TGTGCCAGCAGCTTAGGGCCGACAGGGCCTTACAATGAGCAGTTCTTC. This sequence joins TRBV7-6 and TRBJ2-1, with 7 bases lining up with TRBD1. V dropped 1 base and J dropped 4; count of bases not matched to a gene: 7. CDR1 and CDR2 from the germline V gene are SGHVS and FNYEAQ. CDR3 length: 16 amino acids.

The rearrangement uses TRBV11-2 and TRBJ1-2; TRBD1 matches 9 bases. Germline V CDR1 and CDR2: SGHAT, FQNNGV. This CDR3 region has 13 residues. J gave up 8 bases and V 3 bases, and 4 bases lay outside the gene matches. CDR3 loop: CASSLGTGNGYTF. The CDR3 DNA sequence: TGTGCCAGCAGCTTGGGGACAGGGAACGGCTACACCTTC.

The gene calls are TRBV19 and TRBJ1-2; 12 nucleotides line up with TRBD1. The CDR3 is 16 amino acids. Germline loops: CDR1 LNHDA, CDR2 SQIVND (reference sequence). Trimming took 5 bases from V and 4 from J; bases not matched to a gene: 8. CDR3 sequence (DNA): TGTGCCAGTAGTCCGGGACAGGGGGCGCCGGGCTATGGCTACACCTTC. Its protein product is CASSPGQGAPGYGYTF.

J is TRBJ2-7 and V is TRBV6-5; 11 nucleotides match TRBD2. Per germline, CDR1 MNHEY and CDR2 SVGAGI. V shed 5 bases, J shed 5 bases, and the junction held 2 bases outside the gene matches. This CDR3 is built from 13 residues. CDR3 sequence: CASSKTSGNEQYF. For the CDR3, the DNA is TGTGCCAGCAGTAAGACTAGCGGGAACGAGCAGTACTTC.

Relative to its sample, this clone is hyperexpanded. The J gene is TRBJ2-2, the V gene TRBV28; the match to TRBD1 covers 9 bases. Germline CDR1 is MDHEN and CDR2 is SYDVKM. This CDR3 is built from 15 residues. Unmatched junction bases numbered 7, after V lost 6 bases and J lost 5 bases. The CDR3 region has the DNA TGTGCCAGCAGCTCCGGGACAGGGCGGACCGGGGAGCTGTTTTTT. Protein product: CASSSGTGRTGELFF.

In DNA, the CDR3 is TGTGCCAGCAGTCTAGCGGTGAACACCGGGGAGCTGTTTTTT. It yields the protein CASSLAVNTGELFF. This chain joins TRBV4-2 and TRBJ2-2, with 7 bases aligning to TRBD2. V trimming: 6 bases; J trimming: 1 base; junction bases outside the gene matches: 2. The CDR3 is 14 amino acids. Germline V gene data show CDR1 as LGHNA and CDR2 as YNFKEQ.

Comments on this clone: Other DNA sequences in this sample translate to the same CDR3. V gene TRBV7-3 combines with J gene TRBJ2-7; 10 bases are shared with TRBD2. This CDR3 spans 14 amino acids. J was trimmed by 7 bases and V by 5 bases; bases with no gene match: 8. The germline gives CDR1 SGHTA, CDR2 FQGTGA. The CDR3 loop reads CASSDLTSGLEQYF. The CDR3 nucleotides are TGTGCCAGCAGCGACCTGACTAGCGGGCTGGAGCAGTACTTC.

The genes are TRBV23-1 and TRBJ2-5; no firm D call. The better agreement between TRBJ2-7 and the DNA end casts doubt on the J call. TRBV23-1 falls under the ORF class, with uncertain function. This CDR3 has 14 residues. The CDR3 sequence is CASCSAESSYEQYF. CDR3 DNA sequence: TGCGCCAGCTGCTCCGCCGAGAGCTCCTACGAGCAGTACTTC.

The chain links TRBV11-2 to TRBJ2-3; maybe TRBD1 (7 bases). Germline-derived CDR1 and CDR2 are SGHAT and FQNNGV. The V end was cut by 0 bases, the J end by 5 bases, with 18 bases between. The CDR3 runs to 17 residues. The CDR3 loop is CASSLEVGRGRRDTQYF. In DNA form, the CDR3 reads TGTGCCAGCAGCTTAGAGGTCGGCAGGGGGAGGAGAGATACGCAGTATTTT.

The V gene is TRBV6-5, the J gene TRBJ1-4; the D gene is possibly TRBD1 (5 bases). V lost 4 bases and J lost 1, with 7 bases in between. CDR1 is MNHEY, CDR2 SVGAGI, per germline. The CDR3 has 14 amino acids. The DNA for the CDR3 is TGTGCCAGCAGTTCGGGGGGAACTAATGAAAAACTGTTTTTT. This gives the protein CASSSGGTNEKLFF.

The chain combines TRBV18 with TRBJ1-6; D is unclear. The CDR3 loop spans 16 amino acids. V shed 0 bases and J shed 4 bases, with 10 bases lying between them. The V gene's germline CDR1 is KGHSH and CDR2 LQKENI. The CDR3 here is CASSPPLDGYNSPLHF. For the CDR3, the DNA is TGTGCCAGCTCACCACCTTTGGACGGATATAATTCACCCCTCCACTTT.

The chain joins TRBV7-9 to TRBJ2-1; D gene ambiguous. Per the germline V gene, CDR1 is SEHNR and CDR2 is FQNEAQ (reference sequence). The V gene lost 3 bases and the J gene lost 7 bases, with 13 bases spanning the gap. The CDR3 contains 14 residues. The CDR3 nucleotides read TGTGCCAGCAGCTTTCCCTCCCTCCCTAATGAGCAGTTCTTC. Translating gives CASSFPSLPNEQFF.

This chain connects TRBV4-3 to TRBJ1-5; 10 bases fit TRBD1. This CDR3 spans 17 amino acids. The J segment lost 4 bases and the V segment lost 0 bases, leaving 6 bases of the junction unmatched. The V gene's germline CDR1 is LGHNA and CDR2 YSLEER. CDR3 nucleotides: TGCGCCAGCAGCCAAGAGTGGACAGGGGGTGAGAATCAGCCCCAGCATTTT. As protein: CASSQEWTGGENQPQHF.

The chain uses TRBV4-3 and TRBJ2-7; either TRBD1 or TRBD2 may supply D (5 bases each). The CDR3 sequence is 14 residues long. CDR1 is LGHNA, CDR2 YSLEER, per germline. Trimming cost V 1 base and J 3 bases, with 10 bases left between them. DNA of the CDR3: TGCGCCAGCAGCCAAGCTACGGGGCGCTACGAGCAGTACTTC. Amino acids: CASSQATGRYEQYF.

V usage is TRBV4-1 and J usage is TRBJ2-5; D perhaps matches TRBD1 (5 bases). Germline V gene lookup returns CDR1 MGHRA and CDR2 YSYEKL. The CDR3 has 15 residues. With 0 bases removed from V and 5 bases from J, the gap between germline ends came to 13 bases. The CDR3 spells CASSQEGRGWETQYF. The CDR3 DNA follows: TGCGCCAGCAGCCAAGAGGGGCGTGGTTGGGAGACCCAGTACTTC.

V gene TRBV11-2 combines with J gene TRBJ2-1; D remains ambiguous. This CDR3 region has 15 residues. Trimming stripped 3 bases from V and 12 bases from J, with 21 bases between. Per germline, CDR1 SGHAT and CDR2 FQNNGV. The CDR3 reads CASSFSGRKDVGQFF. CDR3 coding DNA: TGTGCCAGCAGCTTCTCGGGCAGGAAGGATGTCGGGCAGTTCTTC.